The 10 T cell receptor beta chains presented below share a single source sample, sequenced in a study of shared clonotypes between healthy human individuals. The protocol was immunoSEQ multiplex PCR, while the TCRdb copy is restricted to in-frame clones and leaves out a portion. The sample includes around 330,000 clones, around two thirds of them seen just once. Sequences were obtained from memory CD4+ T cells sorted from blood. Subset reported: CD45RA-negative fraction. Source of these receptors: a man aged 30-40 years in good health.

V and J are TRBV15 and TRBJ2-5, with D perhaps given as TRBD1 or TRBD2 (5 bases each). Germline V gene data show CDR1 as LNHNV and CDR2 as YYDKDF (reference sequence). There are 14 residues in the CDR3. Between the trimmed V and J ends, which lost 3 bases and 5 bases, there was a span of 13 bases. This CDR3 is CATSSPGARETQYF. For the CDR3, the DNA is TGTGCCACCAGCAGCCCCGGGGCCCGGGAGACCCAGTACTTC.

The V call is TRBV7-8, the J call TRBJ1-1, with D possibly being TRBD1 (5 bases). CDR3 length: 12 amino acids. Trimming left V 5 bases short and J 7 bases short, with 11 bases between. Germline values: CDR1 SGHVS, CDR2 FQNEAQ. The chain's CDR3 is CASSLQDHEAFF. The CDR3 DNA is TGTGCCAGCAGCCTACAGGACCATGAAGCTTTCTTT.

The chain joins TRBV4-3 to TRBJ2-7; 8 bases line up with TRBD1. This CDR3 is built from 15 residues. V gave up 0 bases and J gave up 5 bases; unmatched junction bases: 6. Germline CDR1 reads LGHNA; CDR2 reads YSLEER. CDR3 in amino acids: CASSQEGQGGNEQYF. The CDR3 bases are TGCGCCAGCAGCCAAGAAGGACAGGGTGGGAACGAGCAGTACTTC.

About this clone: The same CDR3 arises from other DNA sequences in this sample as well. The chain combines TRBV28 with TRBJ1-3; no clear D gene. This CDR3 spans 15 amino acids. The V gene lost 2 bases and the J gene lost 0 bases, with 8 bases spanning the gap. Per germline, CDR1 MDHEN and CDR2 SYDVKM. The DNA for the CDR3 is TGTGCCAGCAGTTTAGGCGGGAGCTCTGGAAACACCATATATTTT. This gives the protein CASSLGGSSGNTIYF.

The gene calls are TRBV7-6 and TRBJ2-2; D is uncertain. Germline V gene sequence: CDR1 SGHVS, CDR2 FNYEAQ. CDR3 length equals 14 residues. The V gene lost 7 bases and the J gene lost 0 bases, with 9 bases spanning the gap. The CDR3 is CASKVSPNTGELFF. DNA of the CDR3: TGTGCCAGCAAAGTTTCCCCGAACACCGGGGAGCTGTTTTTT. Combining the CDR3 with reference TRBV7-6 and TRBJ2-2 gives the whole variable domain GAGVSQSPRYKVTKRGQDVALRCDPISGHVSLYWYRQALGQGPEFLTYFNYEAQQDKSGLPNDRFSAERPEGSISTLTIQRTEQRDSAMYRCASKVSPNTGELFFGEGSRLTVL.

This rearrangement joins TRBV9 to TRBJ2-5; the D is unclear. Between the trimmed V and J ends, which lost 3 bases and 1 base, there was a span of 7 bases. Germline V gene data show CDR1 as SGDLS and CDR2 as YYNGEE. This CDR3 is built from 13 residues. CDR3 nucleotide sequence: TGTGCCAGCAGCGCTACACTCCAAGAGACCCAGTACTTC. Translating gives CASSATLQETQYF.

The V and J genes are TRBV27 and TRBJ2-7, with 8 bases lining up with TRBD2. Trimming removed 5 bases from V and 6 bases from J; junction bases left unmatched: 12. The CDR3 covers 15 residues. The V gene's germline CDR1 is MNHEY and CDR2 SMNVEV (reference sequence). This chain's CDR3 is CASSPRGSGTFEQYF. The CDR3 coding sequence is TGTGCCAGCAGTCCCCGTGGTAGCGGGACTTTCGAGCAGTACTTC.

For the CDR3, the DNA is TGCGCCAGCAGCCAAGAAAGGTCAGGGACAGGGGGCGAAAACACCATATATTTT. Amino acid sequence: CASSQERSGTGGENTIYF. V and J are TRBV4-3 and TRBJ1-3, with 12 bases identical to TRBD1. V dropped 0 bases and J dropped 6; count of bases not matched to a gene: 9. Germline CDR1 is LGHNA and CDR2 is YSLEER. The CDR3 is made up of 18 amino acids.

V is TRBV18 and J is TRBJ2-7, with 7 bases fitting TRBD2. Unmatched junction bases numbered 15, after V lost 3 bases and J lost 13 bases. The CDR3 is 14 amino acids. Germline V lookup: CDR1 KGHSH, CDR2 LQKENI. In DNA form, the CDR3 reads TGTGCCAGCTCACCTCCCCGAACTAGCGCTTTACCCTACTTC. It codes for CASSPPRTSALPYF.

Remarks on this clone: This CDR3 is also generated by other DNA sequences in the sample. The gene calls are TRBV5-4 and TRBJ2-5; D is unresolved. Deletions cut 2 bases from V and 5 bases from J, with 7 bases between. The CDR3 has 12 amino acids. Per the germline V gene, CDR1 is SGHNT and CDR2 is YYREEE (reference sequence). The CDR3 DNA reads as TGTGCCAGCAGCTTTCCGGGCGAGACCCAGTACTTC. Amino acids: CASSFPGETQYF.